This T cell receptor beta chain was sequenced during a study of blood T cells in healthy people across ages. The length of the CDR3 is 12 residues. Germline CDR1 reads SQVTM; CDR2 reads ANQGSEA. PCR was performed a second time for roughly 7 to 11 cycles using a sample-barcoded 5' primer and a J-beta primer mix. TCRdb re-called the 5' RACE reads with MiXCR, one entry per CDR3 protein. The table shows about 1 million distinct CDR3 sequences, with more than 40% occurring only once. Source material: blood. The TCR sequence derives from an older woman in good health. The chain employs TRBV29-1 and TRBJ2-5; D not certain. The J call is in doubt because the DNA end fits TRBJ2-7 better. CDR3 DNA: TGCAGCGCTGGACCAGCCGGGTACGAGCAGTACTTC. It is translated as CSAGPAGYEQYF.